This T cell receptor (beta chain) was found in a study of CD8 T cells in Susac syndrome. The germline V and J ends were trimmed by 8 bases and 0 bases, with 19 bases remaining between them. The CDR3 extends over 16 amino acids. Germline loops: CDR1 SNHLY, CDR2 FYNNEI. The RNA input was about 0.5 to 1 ug, and it was reverse transcribed with random hexamers. TCRdb re-called the immunoSEQ multiplex PCR reads through MiXCR, storing one row per CDR3 protein. The sample lists about 76,000 distinct CDR3 sequences, approximately 93% occurring once. Sequencing input: CD8+ T cells from PBMCs. The source is a human donor with Susac syndrome. The J gene is TRBJ1-1, the V gene TRBV2, with D possibly matching TRBD1 (5 bases). The CDR3 DNA reads as TGTGCCAGCGGGGGTTCGAGGGGCCTCATGAACACTGAAGCTTTCTTT. Its protein is CASGGSRGLMNTEAFF.